A single sample gave rise to the 6 T cell receptor beta chains below, sequenced in a study of T-cell memory formation after mild COVID-19. TCRdb used MiXCR to reprocess the 5' RACE reads, holding one entry per CDR3 protein. The data show under 250,000 distinct CDR3 sequences, about 10% seen once. Specimen: PBMCs or a T cell subset sorted from them (not recorded which). These receptors all stem from a man aged 18-30 years who had mild COVID-19 (a few samples of this study predate the infection). Cell type and time point are not known.

The V call is TRBV7-2, the J call TRBJ1-1; the D gene is possibly TRBD1 (5 bases). Deletions cut 6 bases from V and 0 bases from J, with 17 bases between. The germline V gene encodes CDR1 SGHTA and CDR2 FQGNSA. This CDR3 is 16 amino acids long. The CDR3 region is CASRSQGRVMNTEAFF. The CDR3 nucleotides read TGTGCCAGCAGATCCCAGGGCCGGGTCATGAACACTGAAGCTTTCTTT.

The rearrangement joins TRBV7-2 to TRBJ1-5; perhaps TRBD1 as D (6 bases). Deletions cut 9 bases from V and 0 bases from J, with 12 bases between. This CDR3 contains 14 residues. CDR1 and CDR2 (germline): SGHTA, FQGNSA. The CDR3 sequence: CASKTGGSNQPQHF. In nucleotides, the CDR3 is TGTGCCAGTAAGACAGGAGGTAGCAATCAGCCCCAGCATTTT.

The chain combines TRBV6-2 or TRBV6-3 with TRBJ2-3; D gene ambiguous. CDR3 length: 13 amino acids. Trimming shortened V by 5 bases and J by 3 bases, and 9 bases separated the two germline ends. Germline V gene sequence: CDR1 MNHEY, CDR2 SVGEGT. DNA of the CDR3: TGTGCCAGCAGTGACGTGTTAACAGATACGCAGTATTTT. Amino acid sequence: CASSDVLTDTQYF.

This clonotype was found a few times. The chain is built from TRBV5-1 and TRBJ2-5; 7 bases map to TRBD1. Germline CDR1 reads SGHRS; CDR2 reads YFSETQ. Germline trimming cut 7 bases from V and 5 bases from J; bases unmatched to any gene: 8. This CDR3 is built from 13 residues. This CDR3 is CASETGVGETQYF. The CDR3 nucleotides are TGCGCCAGCGAAACAGGGGTAGGGGAGACCCAGTACTTC.

J is TRBJ1-4 and V is TRBV6-1, with a possible D match to TRBD1 (5 bases). Germline CDR1 MNHNS, CDR2 SASEGT. The CDR3 covers 13 residues. The germline V and J ends were trimmed by 8 bases and 7 bases, with 14 bases remaining between them. CDR3 protein: CASGAGIAEKLFF. Here the CDR3 DNA reads TGTGCCAGCGGCGCAGGGATAGCTGAAAAACTGTTTTTT.

This clonotype was detected ten times or more. The chain has TRBV7-6 and TRBJ2-5; D gene uncertain. CDR3 size: 12 residues. Germline loops: CDR1 SGHVS, CDR2 FNYEAQ. The ends were cut back, 3 bases at V and 10 bases at J, with 12 bases in the middle. In DNA, the CDR3 is TGTGCCAGCAGCTTTTATAGCTCCGACCAGTACTTC. It is translated as CASSFYSSDQYF.